The rows below give T cell receptor beta chains drawn from one sample of a study of PD-1 blockade in classical Hodgkin lymphoma. Data came from immunoSEQ multiplex PCR; TCRdb stores just in-frame clones and leaves some out. The data show around 36,000 clones, roughly 90% seen once. Sequencing was performed on CD4+ T cells from blood, taken at baseline. Source of these receptors: a human donor with classical Hodgkin lymphoma. CDR3s include the opening cysteine and the closing phenylalanine or tryptophan. D genes are given only for firm matches. Clone sizes are given selectively: once, few, many, or a class where the clone is expanded.

D: .; V: TRBV5-1; size: .; J: TRBJ2-1; DNA: TGCGCCAGCAGAACTCAGGGTGGGGGGAATGAGCAGTTCTTC; CDR3: CASRTQGGGNEQFF
D: .; V: TRBV27; size: .; J: TRBJ1-4; DNA: TGTGCCAGCAGCCATCAGCTCACAACTAATGAAAAACTGTTTTTT; CDR3: CASSHQLTTNEKLFF
D: .; V: TRBV30; size: few; J: TRBJ2-2; DNA: TGTGCCTGGAGTGGGGGTCTGTTGGGCCCCGGGGAGCTGTTTTTT; CDR3: CAWSGGLLGPGELFF
D: .; V: TRBV7-2; size: .; J: TRBJ2-7; DNA: TGTGCCAGCAGCTTAATTAGCTTAGCGGCCTACGAGCAGTACTTC; CDR3: CASSLISLAAYEQYF
D: .; V: TRBV5-4; size: .; J: TRBJ2-7; DNA: TGTGCCAGCAGCTTGGACCTGAAGTACTACGAGCAGTACTTC; CDR3: CASSLDLKYYEQYF
D: .; V: TRBV27; size: .; J: TRBJ2-1; DNA: TGTGCCAGCACAAAGGCGGGAATTTCCTACAATGAGCAGTTCTTC; CDR3: CASTKAGISYNEQFF
D: .; V: TRBV10-3; size: .; J: TRBJ2-7; DNA: TGTGCCATCAGTGACAAGACAGGTGGGCACGAGCAGTACTTC; CDR3: CAISDKTGGHEQYF
D: TRBD1; V: TRBV27; size: once; J: TRBJ1-2; DNA: TGTGCCAGCAGTCCTTTACTACAGGGGGCTGTCTATGGCTACACCTTC; CDR3: CASSPLLQGAVYGYTF
D: TRBD1; V: TRBV30; size: .; J: TRBJ1-2; DNA: TGTGCCTGGAGTGCCCGGACAGGCCAAGTCTATGGCTACACCTTC; CDR3: CAWSARTGQVYGYTF
D: .; V: TRBV29-1; size: .; J: TRBJ2-7; DNA: TGCAGCGTTGGACTTACTAGCAACGAGCAGTACTTC; CDR3: CSVGLTSNEQYF
D: .; V: TRBV7-6; size: .; J: TRBJ2-1; DNA: TGTGCCAGCAGTTTGACAGGTCCTAGCAACTATGAGCAGTTCTTC; CDR3: CASSLTGPSNYEQFF
D: .; V: TRBV25-1; size: .; J: TRBJ2-7; DNA: TGTGCCAGCAGTGATACTGGGGGAGAACCCTACGAGCAGTACTTC; CDR3: CASSDTGGEPYEQYF
D: .; V: TRBV6-5; size: .; J: TRBJ1-1; DNA: TGTGCCAGCAGTTACTCTTTTTCGATGGGGAACACTGAAGCTTTCTTT; CDR3: CASSYSFSMGNTEAFF
D: TRBD2; V: TRBV2; size: .; J: TRBJ2-5; DNA: TGTGCCAGCCGGGGGGGCGGGACCCGGAGGGAGACCCAGTACTTC; CDR3: CASRGGGTRRETQYF
D: TRBD1; V: TRBV9; size: .; J: TRBJ1-1; DNA: TGTGCCAGCAGCGTTACAGGGGGTTCGCCTGAAGCTTTCTTT; CDR3: CASSVTGGSPEAFF
D: TRBD2; V: TRBV11-2; size: .; J: TRBJ2-5; DNA: TGTGCCAGCAGCTTAGTGCGGCTAGCGGGAGGCCAGCGGGAGACCCAGTACTTC; CDR3: CASSLVRLAGGQRETQYF
D: TRBD1; V: TRBV30; size: .; J: TRBJ1-2; DNA: TGTGCCTGGCAGGGGGCCATCAACTATGGCTACACCTTC; CDR3: CAWQGAINYGYTF
D: .; V: TRBV28; size: .; J: TRBJ1-2; DNA: TGTGCCAGCAGCCCTCCGGGGCCCCAGGGGGGCTACACCTTC; CDR3: CASSPPGPQGGYTF
D: TRBD2; V: TRBV28; size: .; J: TRBJ2-5; DNA: TGTGCCAGCAGGACTAGCGGGAGGTTGGAGACCCAGTACTTC; CDR3: CASRTSGRLETQYF
D: .; V: TRBV7-3; size: .; J: TRBJ2-2; DNA: TGTGCCAGCAGCCCCCGTGGAGGCGCGAACACCGGGGAGCTGTTTTTT; CDR3: CASSPRGGANTGELFF
D: .; V: TRBV28; size: .; J: TRBJ2-3; DNA: TGTGCCAGCAGTCCCTTAGTGGTGAGCGACAAAGACACAGATACGCAGTATTTT; CDR3: CASSPLVVSDKDTDTQYF
D: .; V: TRBV19; size: .; J: TRBJ2-2; DNA: TGTGCCAGTAGTATAACAGTCTCGAACACCGGGGAGCTGTTTTTT; CDR3: CASSITVSNTGELFF
D: TRBD1; V: TRBV4-1; size: .; J: TRBJ2-5; DNA: TGCGCCAGCAGCCAAGTGATGCAGGGGGCACCAAAGGGGGAGACCCAGTACTTC; CDR3: CASSQVMQGAPKGETQYF
D: .; V: TRBV10-3; size: .; J: TRBJ1-5; DNA: TGTGCCATCAGAAGGGACGGGGATCAGCCCCAGCATTTT; CDR3: CAIRRDGDQPQHF
D: .; V: TRBV10-3; size: .; J: TRBJ2-2; DNA: TGTGCCATCAGTGACTCGCTAGGAGGGACCGGGGAGCTGTTTTTT; CDR3: CAISDSLGGTGELFF
D: .; V: TRBV28; size: .; J: TRBJ1-5; DNA: TGTGCCAGCAGTGTCTCACAGGGATGGCAGCCCCAGCATTTT; CDR3: CASSVSQGWQPQHF
D: .; V: TRBV14; size: .; J: TRBJ2-7; DNA: TGTGCCAGCGGGCCTTTGGGCTCCTACGAGCAGTACTTC; CDR3: CASGPLGSYEQYF
D: .; V: TRBV29-1; size: .; J: TRBJ2-1; DNA: TGCAGCGGGGGGCGACTAATCGCGGGACCCTACAATGAGCAGTTCTTC; CDR3: CSGGRLIAGPYNEQFF
D: .; V: TRBV6-4; size: .; J: TRBJ2-1; DNA: TGTGCCAGCAGTGACTCAATGGGCTACTACCTTAGACAGTTCTTC; CDR3: CASSDSMGYYLRQFF
D: TRBD1; V: TRBV28; size: .; J: TRBJ1-2; DNA: TGTGCCAGCTTGAGGGGTGGGACAGGAGCCTTTTATGGCTACACCTTC; CDR3: CASLRGGTGAFYGYTF
D: .; V: TRBV5-4; size: .; J: TRBJ2-1; DNA: TGTGCCAGCAGCTTGTCTGGGGCTAGACCGTTCTTC; CDR3: CASSLSGARPFF
D: .; V: TRBV5-1; size: once; J: TRBJ2-7; DNA: TGCGCCAGCAGCCCTCTCGGGGGAGACTCCTACGAGCAGTACTTC; CDR3: CASSPLGGDSYEQYF
D: TRBD2; V: TRBV30; size: .; J: TRBJ2-7; DNA: TGTGCCTGGCTGACTAGCGGGAGGTCCTACGAGCAGTACTTC; CDR3: CAWLTSGRSYEQYF
D: .; V: TRBV11-3; size: .; J: TRBJ1-1; DNA: TGTGCCAGCAGCTTAGCGGGGAACACTGAAGCTTTCTTT; CDR3: CASSLAGNTEAFF
D: .; V: TRBV7-9; size: .; J: TRBJ2-1; DNA: TGTGCCAGTACCCCACCCAGGAGCTACAATGAGCAGTTCTTC; CDR3: CASTPPRSYNEQFF
D: TRBD2; V: TRBV30; size: .; J: TRBJ2-7; DNA: TGTGCCTGGAGTCTTGGAACCGGGACTAGATTTGGGCAGTACTTC; CDR3: CAWSLGTGTRFGQYF
D: .; V: TRBV6-1; size: .; J: TRBJ2-7; DNA: TGTGCCAGCATTAGTTCGGGGGGCCCCTACGAGCAGTACTTC; CDR3: CASISSGGPYEQYF
D: .; V: TRBV18; size: .; J: TRBJ2-3; DNA: TGTGCCAGCTCACCACAAGCAGGGGGGACGCAGTATTTT; CDR3: CASSPQAGGTQYF
D: TRBD1; V: TRBV10-2; size: .; J: TRBJ1-2; DNA: TGCGCCAGCAGGGACAGGGGCTATGGCTACACCTTC; CDR3: CASRDRGYGYTF
D: TRBD1; V: TRBV6-1; size: .; J: TRBJ1-4; DNA: TGTGCCAGCACCAGGGGGGTATCTGAAAAACTGTTTTTT; CDR3: CASTRGVSEKLFF
D: .; V: TRBV5-4; size: .; J: TRBJ2-1; DNA: TGTGCCAGCAGCCTCGGGACCCCCAGGAGCTCCTACAATGAGCAGTTCTTC; CDR3: CASSLGTPRSSYNEQFF
D: TRBD1; V: TRBV7-9; size: few; J: TRBJ1-2; DNA: TGTGCGACCAGCTTAGCGGTGACAGGGCCCGGCTACACCTTC; CDR3: CATSLAVTGPGYTF
D: TRBD1; V: TRBV6-1; size: .; J: TRBJ1-1; DNA: TGTGCCAGCAGGGAACAGGGGGCCAATGAAGCTTTCTTT; CDR3: CASREQGANEAFF
D: .; V: TRBV10-1; size: .; J: TRBJ1-1; DNA: TGCGCCAGCAGTGAGGGCACTCGCCCTGAGAACACTGAAGCTTTCTTT; CDR3: CASSEGTRPENTEAFF
D: TRBD1; V: TRBV5-1; size: .; J: TRBJ2-5; DNA: TGCGCCAGCAGCCCGCTGACAGGGGGAGAGACCCAGTACTTC; CDR3: CASSPLTGGETQYF
D: .; V: TRBV7-2; size: .; J: TRBJ2-3; DNA: TGTGCCAGCAGCAGAAGACGACGGAGCGTTGGCACAGATACGCAGTATTTT; CDR3: CASSRRRRSVGTDTQYF
D: .; V: TRBV25-1; size: .; J: TRBJ1-1; DNA: TGTGCCAGCAGTGACGAGGGACGGATGAACACTGAAGCTTTCTTT; CDR3: CASSDEGRMNTEAFF
D: TRBD1; V: TRBV5-1; size: .; J: TRBJ2-7; DNA: TGCGCCAGCAGCTTTAGGACAGGGGAATACGAGCAGTACTTC; CDR3: CASSFRTGEYEQYF
D: .; V: TRBV6-1; size: .; J: TRBJ2-2; DNA: TGTGCCTCCCGGGGAGGTAACACCGGGGAGCTGTTTTTT; CDR3: CASRGGNTGELFF
D: .; V: TRBV7-9; size: .; J: TRBJ2-3; DNA: TGTGCCAGCAGCTTAGATGCAGGCACAGATACGCAGTATTTT; CDR3: CASSLDAGTDTQYF
D: TRBD1; V: TRBV28; size: .; J: TRBJ2-7; DNA: TGTGCCAGCAGTTCGGACAGGCCCTACGAGCAGTACTTC; CDR3: CASSSDRPYEQYF